Each of the 29 T cell receptor beta chains below was sequenced from the same sample in a study of beta chain features in type 1 diabetes (dated by TCRdb to 2016 to 2018). Receptor libraries were prepared by the immunoSEQ multiplex PCR assay. The entire isolated RNA was reverse transcribed using the High Capacity cDNA Reverse Transcription Kit, and thus expressed TCRB transcripts were sequenced. This immuneACCESS table, as held by TCRdb, lists in-frame sequences with V and J called but not all clones. Of the missing ones, under half trace to an unresolved V gene in checked studies; the others have no known cause. The sample has around 330,000 clones on record, about 11% of them singletons. The ten most abundant clones make up 0.015% of the sample. Material for sequencing was naive CD4+ T cells from blood. According to the study, the label for this sample's cell subset or site signals: true naive CD4+ T cells. These receptors were obtained from a woman between 25 and 40 years old in good health.

There are a few counts of this clone. The chain carries TRBV19 and TRBJ1-1, with a tentative D call TRBD1 (5 bases). The V and J ends lost 4 bases and 5 bases respectively, with 11 bases between them. The CDR3 runs 13 residues. In germline, CDR1 is LNHDA, CDR2 SQIVND (reference sequence). CDR3 nucleotide sequence: TGTGCCAGTAGTAGCCAGGGAGGGACTGAAGCTTTCTTT. Amino acid sequence: CASSSQGGTEAFF.

There are a few counts of this clone. The chain carries TRBV28 and TRBJ2-7; perhaps TRBD1 as D (6 bases). This CDR3 spans 14 amino acids. Germline lookup yields CDR1 MDHEN and CDR2 SYDVKM. V lost 5 bases, J lost 5 bases, and 16 bases lay in between. CDR3 protein: CASSPPQGFDEQYF. The CDR3 DNA reads as TGTGCCAGCAGTCCCCCACAGGGATTTGACGAGCAGTACTTC.

This clone occurred a few times. The chain employs TRBV4-3 and TRBJ1-3; D is unresolved. The CDR3 contains 17 residues. V dropped 0 bases and J dropped 0 bases, with 12 bases sitting between them. Germline values: CDR1 LGHNA, CDR2 YSLEER. The CDR3 DNA follows: TGCGCCAGCAGCCAAGAAGTCGGCGGCTTCTCTGGAAACACCATATATTTT. Translation gives CASSQEVGGFSGNTIYF.

This clone has more than one count but fewer than ten. The chain uses TRBV11-2 and TRBJ2-1; D is possibly TRBD2 (6 bases). This CDR3 spans 15 amino acids. Per germline, CDR1 SGHAT and CDR2 FQNNGV. Trimming cost V 1 base and J 5 bases, with 12 bases left between them. The CDR3 region has the DNA TGTGCCAGCAGCTTAGTGACTAGTAATAACAATGAGCAGTTCTTC. Translating it yields CASSLVTSNNNEQFF.

This chain uses TRBV5-1 with TRBJ2-3; TRBD2 matches at 10 bases. Germline loops: CDR1 SGHRS, CDR2 YFSETQ. V lost 1 base, J lost 1 base, and 3 bases stayed unmatched. This CDR3 contains 16 residues. The CDR3 sequence is CASSLLAGVGTDTQYF. Written as DNA, the CDR3 is TGCGCCAGCAGCTTGCTAGCGGGAGTGGGCACAGATACGCAGTATTTT.

This clone was observed a handful of times. The chain joins TRBV2 to TRBJ1-2, with 10 bases matching TRBD1. This CDR3 spans 14 amino acids. V dropped 7 bases and J dropped 6; count of bases not matched to a gene: 8. Germline V gene lookup returns CDR1 SNHLY and CDR2 FYNNEI. The CDR3 loop is CASTDLGTGDGYTF. The CDR3 region has the DNA TGTGCCAGCACTGACCTTGGGACAGGGGATGGCTACACCTTC.

This clone was found a few times. The chain employs TRBV7-9 and TRBJ1-4; 10 bases map to TRBD1. The CDR3 is 14 residues long. The junction had 7 bases not matched to a gene; V was cut back by 7 bases and J by 8 bases. CDR1 and CDR2 (germline): SEHNR, FQNEAQ (reference sequence). CDR3 sequence reads: CASIIPGQGEKLFF. CDR3 nucleotides: TGTGCCAGCATCATACCGGGACAGGGGGAAAAACTGTTTTTT.

The rearrangement links TRBV7-2 to TRBJ2-7; 9 nucleotides align to TRBD2. Trimming at V came to 2 bases and at J to 2 bases, leaving 4 bases not matched to a gene. CDR3 size: 15 residues. CDR1 and CDR2 (germline): SGHTA, FQGNSA. The CDR3 loop is CASSLSGRTTYEQYF. The CDR3 DNA follows: TGTGCCAGCAGCTTAAGCGGGAGGACCACCTACGAGCAGTACTTC.

This clone was found a few times. The chain couples TRBV19 to TRBJ2-7; 14 nucleotides align to TRBD2. The trim removed 4 bases at V and 6 bases at J, leaving 11 bases unmatched. Germline lookup yields CDR1 LNHDA and CDR2 SQIVND (reference sequence). The CDR3 length is 17 residues. Here the CDR3 DNA reads TGTGCCAGTAGTAAACAACCGGGACTAGCGGGAGACGGCGAGCAGTACTTC. Translated, it gives CASSKQPGLAGDGEQYF.

In this sample, this clone turned up a few times. The rearrangement uses TRBV27 and TRBJ2-3; TRBD1 aligns across 10 bases. J gave up 2 bases and V 4 bases, and 3 bases lay outside the gene matches. Germline V lookup: CDR1 MNHEY, CDR2 SMNVEV (reference sequence). The CDR3 loop spans 15 amino acids. The CDR3 sequence: CASSYRQGATDTQYF. CDR3 nucleotides: TGTGCCAGCAGTTATAGACAGGGGGCCACAGATACGCAGTATTTT.

The V and J genes are TRBV7-2 and TRBJ2-5; tentative D call: TRBD2 (6 bases). This CDR3 contains 14 residues. Looked up from germline, CDR1 is SGHTA and CDR2 is FQGNSA. Trimming shortened V by 5 bases and J by 5 bases, and 15 bases separated the two germline ends. DNA for the CDR3: TGTGCCAGCAGCCCACGACTAGGTGGGGAGACCCAGTACTTC. Its translation: CASSPRLGGETQYF.

A word on this clone: The same CDR3 is also encoded by other DNA sequences in this sample. CDR3 residues: CASSLRQGTYEQYF. In DNA, the CDR3 is TGTGCCAGCAGTTTGAGGCAGGGAACCTACGAGCAGTACTTC. The J gene is TRBJ2-7, the V gene TRBV28; a possible D gene is TRBD1 (5 bases). Germline values: CDR1 MDHEN, CDR2 SYDVKM. The CDR3 has 14 amino acids. The ends were cut back, 3 bases at V and 2 bases at J, with 11 bases in the middle.

The chain joins TRBV14 to TRBJ2-5, with D perhaps TRBD2 (6 bases). The germline V gene encodes CDR1 SGHDN and CDR2 FVKESK. The CDR3 covers 14 residues. The germline V and J ends were trimmed by 1 base and 4 bases, with 10 bases remaining between them. The chain's CDR3 is CASSQVRGGETQYF. The DNA of the CDR3 is TGTGCCAGCAGCCAAGTTAGGGGAGGAGAGACCCAGTACTTC. Combining the CDR3 with reference TRBV14 and TRBJ2-5 gives the whole variable domain EAGVTQFPSHSVIEKGQTVTLRCDPISGHDNLYWYRRVMGKEIKFLLHFVKESKQDESGMPNNRFLAERTGGTYSTLKVQPAELEDSGVYFCASSQVRGGETQYFGPGTRLLVL.

This clone was picked up a small number of times. The V gene is TRBV19, the J gene TRBJ2-1, with 10 bases matching TRBD1. J lost 9 bases, V lost 5 bases, and 10 bases had no gene match. From germline, CDR1 is LNHDA and CDR2 SQIVND (reference sequence). The CDR3 loop spans 15 amino acids. The DNA for the CDR3 is TGTGCCAGTAGTGCCGCCGGGACAGGGGCTGGTGAGCAGTTCTTC. This gives the protein CASSAAGTGAGEQFF.

The J gene is TRBJ1-1, the V gene TRBV18, with 7 bases that match TRBD1. CDR1 is KGHSH, CDR2 LQKENI, per germline. The CDR3 sequence is 14 residues long. After removal of 3 bases from V and 3 bases from J, the junction contained 4 bases not matched to a gene. The CDR3 nucleotides are TGTGCCAGCTCACCGACAGGGATGGACACTGAAGCTTTCTTT. It translates to CASSPTGMDTEAFF.

V and J are TRBV7-2 and TRBJ2-5, with D tentatively TRBD1 (7 bases). Germline lookup yields CDR1 SGHTA and CDR2 FQGNSA. Trimming shortened V by 5 bases and J by 5 bases, and 12 bases separated the two germline ends. The CDR3 sequence is 13 residues long. The CDR3 region is CASSTGAGETQYF. CDR3 coding DNA: TGTGCCAGCAGCACAGGGGCGGGGGAGACCCAGTACTTC.

This rearrangement joins TRBV5-4 to TRBJ2-1; the D is unclear. Germline loops: CDR1 SGHNT, CDR2 YYREEE (reference sequence). V was clipped by 0 bases and J by 9 bases, with 10 bases between them. This CDR3 is 13 amino acids long. The CDR3 DNA is TGTGCCAGCAGCTTGGTCGGGTCGGGTGAGCAGTTCTTC. This sequence encodes CASSLVGSGEQFF.

The chain joins TRBV11-2 to TRBJ1-4; D is uncertain. With 1 base removed from V and 10 bases from J, the gap between germline ends came to 7 bases. From germline, CDR1 is SGHAT and CDR2 FQNNGV. This CDR3 has 12 amino acids. The CDR3 protein is CASSLVSGKLFF. Here the CDR3 DNA reads TGTGCCAGCAGCTTAGTATCAGGAAAACTGTTTTTT.

The chain links TRBV5-4 to TRBJ2-7; D gene unclear. V was pared by 0 bases and J by 6 bases, with 10 bases between. The CDR3 spans 13 residues. The germline CDR1 and CDR2 sequences are SGHNT and YYREEE (reference sequence). Written as DNA, the CDR3 is TGTGCCAGCAGCTTGGGCCAACTCCCCGAGCAGTACTTC. It specifies CASSLGQLPEQYF. The full variable domain, in which reference TRBV5-4 and TRBJ2-7 provide the parts outside the CDR3, is ETGVTQSPTHLIKTRGQQVTLRCSSQSGHNTVSWYQQALGQGPQFIFQYYREEENGRGNFPPRFSGLQFPNYSSELNVNALELDDSALYLCASSLGQLPEQYFGPGTRLTVT.

J is TRBJ2-3 and V is TRBV5-1; perhaps TRBD1 as D (5 bases). Trimming left V 0 bases short and J 5 bases short, with 10 bases between. Germline V gene data show CDR1 as SGHRS and CDR2 as YFSETQ. CDR3 size: 14 residues. CDR3 sequence reads: CASSLVGREDTQYF. Here the CDR3 DNA reads TGCGCCAGCAGCTTGGTGGGGCGAGAAGATACGCAGTATTTT.

This clone came up a few times. The chain links TRBV5-4 to TRBJ1-4; D is unclear. The CDR3 is 13 amino acids. Germline V gene lookup returns CDR1 SGHNT and CDR2 YYREEE (reference sequence). The V end was cut by 0 bases, the J end by 5 bases, with 5 bases between. The CDR3 spells CASSLDLNEKLFF. The DNA for the CDR3 is TGTGCCAGCAGCTTGGACTTAAATGAAAAACTGTTTTTT.

This clone appeared a few times. This chain connects TRBV14 to TRBJ2-7; D is uncertain. Trimming cost V 4 bases and J 3 bases, with 4 bases left between them. CDR1 is SGHDN and CDR2 is FVKESK in the germline V gene. The CDR3 totals 11 residues. The CDR3 sequence is CASSLHYEQYF. The CDR3 bases are TGTGCCAGCAGCCTACACTACGAGCAGTACTTC.

Only a few counts were recorded for this clone. The V call is TRBV18, the J call TRBJ1-2; possible D gene TRBD1, 6 bases. The V end was cut by 0 bases, the J end by 4 bases, with 12 bases between. The CDR3 totals 15 residues. Germline CDR1 KGHSH, CDR2 LQKENI. The CDR3 DNA is TGTGCCAGCTCACCACCGGACAGATTTTCCTATGGCTACACCTTC. Protein product: CASSPPDRFSYGYTF.

The chain uses TRBV4-3 and TRBJ2-7, with a tentative D call TRBD2 (6 bases). V dropped 0 bases and J dropped 0 bases, with 15 bases sitting between them. This CDR3 is built from 17 residues. Germline loops: CDR1 LGHNA, CDR2 YSLEER. The CDR3: CASSQDSWGSGSYEQYF. The CDR3 DNA follows: TGCGCCAGCAGCCAAGATTCGTGGGGTAGCGGCTCCTACGAGCAGTACTTC.

The chain recombines TRBV30 with TRBJ1-1; 8 nucleotides match TRBD1. The length of the CDR3 is 14 residues. Trimming at V came to 8 bases and at J to 1 base, leaving 9 bases not matched to a gene. The V gene's germline CDR1 is GTSNPN and CDR2 SVGIG (reference sequence). CDR3 loop: CAGQGRGTNTEAFF. CDR3 in DNA: TGTGCCGGACAGGGACGGGGGACGAACACTGAAGCTTTCTTT.

The V and J genes are TRBV4-3 and TRBJ2-2; D possibly corresponds to TRBD2 (5 bases). Germline-derived CDR1 and CDR2 are LGHNA and YSLEER. CDR3 length: 17 amino acids. Trimming cost V 2 bases and J 4 bases, with 17 bases left between them. CDR3 DNA: TGCGCCAGCAGCCAAACCCCGGGCCGGAGCGGCACCGGGGAGCTGTTTTTT. This translates into CASSQTPGRSGTGELFF.

This clone occurred a few times. The V and J genes are TRBV19 and TRBJ2-7; 11 bases map to TRBD2. The CDR3 runs 15 residues. Germline values: CDR1 LNHDA, CDR2 SQIVND (reference sequence). Germline trimming cut 4 bases from V and 0 bases from J; bases unmatched to any gene: 2. The CDR3 region has the DNA TGTGCCAGTAGTAGCACTAGCGGGAGCTCCTACGAGCAGTACTTC. This gives the protein CASSSTSGSSYEQYF.

The chain employs TRBV5-1 and TRBJ2-5; maybe TRBD1 (5 bases). The CDR3 covers 14 residues. CDR1 and CDR2 from the germline V gene are SGHRS and YFSETQ. Trimming took 4 bases from V and 2 from J, leaving 12 bases between them. The CDR3: CASSPASGQETQYF. For the CDR3, the DNA is TGCGCCAGCAGCCCTGCCTCAGGGCAAGAGACCCAGTACTTC.

This clone was seen a few times. The chain joins TRBV5-6 to TRBJ2-3; 12 bases are a match to TRBD2. Germline V gene lookup returns CDR1 SGHDT and CDR2 YYEEEE. Germline trimming cut 0 bases from V and 2 bases from J; bases unmatched to any gene: 4. This CDR3 spans 17 amino acids. The CDR3 loop reads CASSLALAGGFTDTQYF. CDR3 DNA sequence: TGTGCCAGCAGCTTGGCCCTAGCGGGAGGGTTCACAGATACGCAGTATTTT. Using reference TRBV5-6 and TRBJ2-3 for the parts outside the CDR3, the full variable domain is DAGVTQSPTHLIKTRGQQVTLRCSPKSGHDTVSWYQQALGQGPQFIFQYYEEEERQRGNFPDRFSGHQFPNYSSELNVNALLLGDSALYLCASSLALAGGFTDTQYFGPGTRLTVL.